A single sample gave rise to the 6 T cell receptor beta chains below, sequenced in a study of T-cell memory formation after mild COVID-19. TCRdb redid the calling of the 5' RACE reads with MiXCR, one entry per CDR3 protein. The sample lists 150,000 to 200,000 distinct CDR3 sequences, 16% occurring once. Sequences were obtained from PBMCs or a T cell subset sorted from them (not recorded which). These receptors originate from an adult woman who had mild COVID-19 (a few samples of this study predate the infection). Cell type and time point are not known.

The rearrangement links TRBV30 to TRBJ1-1, with D hard to call. V was trimmed by 0 bases and J by 4 bases, leaving 12 bases between them. The CDR3 has 14 residues. Germline loops: CDR1 GTSNPN, CDR2 SVGIG (reference sequence). CDR3 loop: CAWSVRTVRTEAFF. CDR3 in DNA: TGTGCCTGGAGTGTACGTACCGTACGCACTGAAGCTTTCTTT. The variable domain in full, completed from reference TRBV30 and TRBJ1-1, reads SQTIHQWPATLVQPVGSPLSLECTVEGTSNPNLYWYRQAAGRGLQLLFYSVGIGQISSEVPQNLSASRPQDRQFILSSKKLLLSDSGFYLCAWSVRTVRTEAFFGQGTRLTVV.

J is TRBJ1-2 and V is TRBV7-6, with D possibly being TRBD1 (5 bases). Per germline, CDR1 SGHVS and CDR2 FNYEAQ. CDR3 size: 14 residues. Between the trimmed V and J ends, which lost 4 bases and 6 bases, there was a span of 15 bases. The CDR3 loop reads CASSSGGVDDGYTF. As DNA, the CDR3 is TGTGCCAGCAGCTCCGGGGGGGTGGACGATGGCTACACCTTC. Drawing the rest from reference TRBV7-6 and TRBJ1-2, the complete variable domain is GAGVSQSPRYKVTKRGQDVALRCDPISGHVSLYWYRQALGQGPEFLTYFNYEAQQDKSGLPNDRFSAERPEGSISTLTIQRTEQRDSAMYRCASSSGGVDDGYTFGSGTRLTVV.

The rearrangement links TRBV7-2 to TRBJ1-6, with D perhaps matching TRBD1 (5 bases). CDR1 is SGHTA, CDR2 FQGNSA, per germline. The CDR3 sequence is 17 residues long. The V gene lost 0 bases and the J gene lost 0 bases, with 9 bases spanning the gap. CDR3 DNA: TGTGCCAGCAGCTTAGCCTCCGACAGCTCCTATAATTCACCCCTCCACTTT. It codes for CASSLASDSSYNSPLHF.

The chain joins TRBV3-1 to TRBJ1-2; 9 nucleotides align to TRBD1. The CDR3 extends over 14 amino acids. Germline V gives CDR1 LGHDT, CDR2 YNNKEL (reference sequence). The V segment lost 4 bases and the J segment 8 bases; nucleotides outside the gene matches: 8. CDR3 nucleotide sequence: TGTGCCAGCAGCCCTACTCACAGGGGGCGAGGCTACACCTTC. Amino acids: CASSPTHRGRGYTF.

By proportion, this clonotype is medium-sized. One end of the junction fails to match germline, which may point to a read error. The chain combines TRBV5-1 with TRBJ2-7; 8 bases fit TRBD1. The length of the CDR3 is 13 residues. Germline loops: CDR1 SGHRS, CDR2 YFSETQ. CDR3 region: CASSSGQGYEQYF. DNA of the CDR3: TGTGCCAGCAGCTCCGGACAGGGCTACGAGCAGTACTTC.

The chain uses TRBV9 and TRBJ1-5; no reliable D call. The CDR3 is 13 amino acids. V lost 0 bases, J lost 4 bases, and 5 bases lay in between. Germline-derived CDR1 and CDR2 are SGDLS and YYNGEE. The CDR3 sequence: CASSVVPNQPQHF. The CDR3 DNA reads as TGTGCCAGCAGCGTAGTACCGAATCAGCCCCAGCATTTT.